This T cell receptor (beta chain) was captured in a study of Ad26.COV2.S vaccination and SARS-CoV-2 variants. Study-level information: A participant enrolled in the COV1001 Ad26.COV2.S trial arm provided the sample. Intramuscular Ad26.COV2.S at 5x10^10 or 1x10^11 viral particles.

General study findings and limits: Breadth, reportedly substantial, characterized the spike-specific CD8+ and CD4+ T cell responses after vaccination.

Treatment indicated: some 20 received Ad26.COV2.S at low or high dose, single or two shots; about five received placebo; per-sample allocation not given. The samples were gathered on day 63 after the first injection of vaccine or placebo. Generated by immunoSEQ multiplex PCR, the TCRdb table keeps only in-frame clones and is missing some. The sample shows roughly 700,000 clones, more than 70% of them seen only once. To note about this clone: What it recognizes is unknown.

V lost 9 bases, J lost 5 bases, and 6 bases stayed unmatched. The germline gives CDR1 LNHDA, CDR2 SQIVND (reference sequence). This CDR3 has 14 amino acids. This material consisted of peripheral blood, taken in a trial of Ad26.COV2.S vaccine versus placebo. The gene calls are TRBV19 and TRBJ2-1; TRBD2 agrees at 11 bases. This clonotype was obtained from a person between 18 and 65 years old who received the Ad26.COV2.S COVID-19 vaccine or a placebo. DNA for the CDR3: TGTGCCAGCTCACTAGCGGGGGTCAACAATGAGCAGTTCTTC. This sequence encodes CASSLAGVNNEQFF. Full variable domain (rest looked up from reference TRBV19 and TRBJ2-1): DGGITQSPKYLFRKEGQNVTLSCEQNLNHDAMYWYRQDPGQGLRLIYYSQIVNDFQKGDIAEGYSVSREKKESFPLTVTSAQKNPTAFYLCASSLAGVNNEQFFGPGTRLTVL.